The 19 T cell receptor beta chains listed next were all sequenced from one sample in a study of control samples from healthy donors and cancer patients. Some clones are missing from TCRdb's copy, which holds only in-frame ones; the method was immunoSEQ multiplex PCR. The sample carries some 100,000 clones, around 89% recorded once. Sequenced input: blood. These TCRs come from a young man in good health.

The chain carries TRBV28 and TRBJ2-1; TRBD2 matches 10 bases. V shed 6 bases and J 10 bases; nucleotides not matched to a gene: 12. Germline V lookup: CDR1 MDHEN, CDR2 SYDVKM. This CDR3 has 15 amino acids. The CDR3 here is CASSLGASGSDEQFF. The CDR3 bases are TGTGCCAGCAGCCTAGGGGCTAGCGGGAGTGACGAGCAGTTCTTC.

This clone was counted a single time. The rearrangement links TRBV28 to TRBJ2-7, with 11 bases matching TRBD2. CDR1 is MDHEN, CDR2 SYDVKM, per germline. The CDR3 spans 15 residues. Trimming cost V 6 bases and J 9 bases; bases outside gene matches: 13. The CDR3 DNA reads as TGTGCCAGCAGCCCCGGGACTAGCGGCTCTAAGGGGCAGTACTTC. Translated, it gives CASSPGTSGSKGQYF. Drawing the rest from reference TRBV28 and TRBJ2-7, the complete variable domain is DVKVTQSSRYLVKRTGEKVFLECVQDMDHENMFWYRQDPGLGLRLIYFSYDVKMKEKGDIPEGYSVSREKKERFSLILESASTNQTSMYLCASSPGTSGSKGQYFGPGTRLTVT.

The rearrangement uses TRBV6-2 or TRBV6-3 and TRBJ1-6, with D possibly matching TRBD1 (6 bases). Trimming removed 5 bases at V and 9 bases at J, with 20 bases between. The CDR3 covers 16 residues. Germline V gene sequence: CDR1 MNHEY, CDR2 SVGEGT. The CDR3 DNA reads TGTGCCAGCAGTAATCGGGGGCAGGGGAAGGTTTCACCCCTCCACTTT. The encoded protein is CASSNRGQGKVSPLHF.

The chain has TRBV24-1 and TRBJ2-3; 8 bases are a match to TRBD2. In germline, CDR1 is KGHDR, CDR2 SFDVKD. V shed 6 bases, J shed 3 bases, and the junction held 10 bases outside the gene matches. There are 16 residues in the CDR3. The CDR3 nucleotides read TGTGCCACCAGTCCTAGCGGGCCGCTTCGGACAGATACGCAGTATTTT. Translated, it gives CATSPSGPLRTDTQYF.

The chain couples TRBV5-1 to TRBJ2-2; weak D call: TRBD2 (6 bases). The CDR3 runs 16 residues. The V and J ends lost 0 bases and 1 base respectively, with 10 bases between them. Germline values: CDR1 SGHRS, CDR2 YFSETQ. The CDR3 sequence: CASSLAERVNTGELFF. For the CDR3, the DNA is TGCGCCAGCAGCTTGGCCGAGCGGGTGAACACCGGGGAGCTGTTTTTT.

This chain connects TRBV7-3 to TRBJ2-1, with TRBD2 matching 15 bases. V trimming: 4 bases; J trimming: 6 bases; junction bases outside the gene matches: 1. The CDR3 is 15 amino acids. Germline V gene data show CDR1 as SGHTA and CDR2 as FQGTGA. The CDR3 loop is CASSSGLAGGNEQFF. CDR3 DNA: TGTGCCAGCAGCTCGGGACTAGCGGGGGGCAATGAGCAGTTCTTC.

The V and J genes are TRBV9 and TRBJ2-2; 9 bases match TRBD2. CDR3 length: 15 amino acids. CDR1 SGDLS and CDR2 YYNGEE come from the germline V gene. The ends lost 2 bases at V and 4 bases at J; junction bases unmatched: 3. The CDR3 spells CASSVGLASTGELFF. The CDR3 coding sequence is TGTGCCAGCAGCGTTGGACTAGCGTCCACCGGGGAGCTGTTTTTT.

V usage is TRBV27 and J usage is TRBJ1-1; perhaps TRBD1 as D (6 bases). The CDR3 has 13 residues. V lost 6 bases and J lost 12, with 20 bases in between. Germline CDR1 is MNHEY and CDR2 is SMNVEV (reference sequence). CDR3 amino acids: CASRFRGERGTFF. CDR3 nucleotides: TGTGCCAGCAGATTCAGGGGCGAGAGAGGGACTTTCTTT.

This chain links TRBV7-9 with TRBJ1-2, with D possibly being TRBD1 (5 bases). Trimming stripped 5 bases from V and 1 base from J, with 11 bases between. The CDR3 is 14 amino acids. CDR1 is SEHNR and CDR2 is FQNEAQ in the germline V gene (reference sequence). CDR3 amino acids: CASSPTQGNYGYTF. CDR3 in DNA: TGTGCCAGCAGCCCTACCCAGGGTAACTATGGCTACACCTTC.

V gene TRBV2 combines with J gene TRBJ2-7; 8 bases agree with TRBD1. Germline V CDR1 and CDR2: SNHLY, FYNNEI. The CDR3 extends over 13 amino acids. V was clipped by 6 bases and J by 3 bases; unmatched bases: 4. This chain's CDR3 is CASRGDRNYEQYF. The CDR3 coding sequence is TGTGCCAGCAGGGGGGACAGGAACTACGAGCAGTACTTC.

The chain recombines TRBV30 with TRBJ1-2; D is unresolved. The germline V and J ends were trimmed by 1 base and 4 bases, with 10 bases remaining between them. Germline V gene sequence: CDR1 GTSNPN, CDR2 SVGIG (reference sequence). The CDR3 has 13 residues. Here the CDR3 DNA reads TGTGCCTGGAGTGCCGGACTCGGCTATGGCTACACCTTC. Its protein product is CAWSAGLGYGYTF.

The chain recombines TRBV2 with TRBJ1-4; tentatively, D is TRBD1 (6 bases). Germline V gene sequence: CDR1 SNHLY, CDR2 FYNNEI. V was clipped by 6 bases and J by 0 bases, with 11 bases between them. The CDR3 sequence is 15 residues long. CDR3 in DNA: TGTGCCAGCAGCCGGGACATAACAACTAATGAAAAACTGTTTTTT. It yields the protein CASSRDITTNEKLFF.

This clone was seen a single time. The V call is TRBV30, the J call TRBJ1-4; 7 bases map to TRBD1. CDR1 is GTSNPN, CDR2 SVGIG, per germline (reference sequence). The trim removed 2 bases at V and 3 bases at J, leaving 15 bases unmatched. This CDR3 is 18 amino acids long. CDR3: CAWSFGGTATSSNEKLFF. The CDR3 DNA sequence: TGTGCCTGGAGTTTCGGGGGGACAGCCACTAGCTCTAATGAAAAACTGTTTTTT. The entire variable domain, with the rest obtained from reference TRBV30 and TRBJ1-4, is as follows: SQTIHQWPATLVQPVGSPLSLECTVEGTSNPNLYWYRQAAGRGLQLLFYSVGIGQISSEVPQNLSASRPQDRQFILSSKKLLLSDSGFYLCAWSFGGTATSSNEKLFFGSGTQLSVL.

The chain is built from TRBV24-1 and TRBJ2-2; maybe TRBD2 (5 bases). The length of the CDR3 is 14 residues. Germline lookup yields CDR1 KGHDR and CDR2 SFDVKD. Trimming cost V 5 bases and J 5 bases, with 11 bases left between them. The CDR3 sequence: CATSGPSGTGELFF. CDR3 nucleotide sequence: TGTGCCACCAGTGGACCTTCGGGAACCGGGGAGCTGTTTTTT.

This chain connects TRBV27 to TRBJ2-2; 10 bases are a match to TRBD2. The V gene's germline CDR1 is MNHEY and CDR2 SMNVEV (reference sequence). The CDR3 is 14 amino acids. The trim removed 5 bases at V and 5 bases at J, leaving 2 bases unmatched. CDR3 residues: CASSLLAGTGELFF. CDR3 in DNA: TGTGCCAGCAGTCTACTAGCGGGGACCGGGGAGCTGTTTTTT.

This rearrangement joins TRBV28 to TRBJ2-2, with 7 nucleotides matching TRBD2. This CDR3 is built from 16 residues. Germline V gene sequence: CDR1 MDHEN, CDR2 SYDVKM. Trimming removed 1 base from V and 5 bases from J; junction bases left unmatched: 7. The CDR3 DNA reads as TGTGCCAGCAGTTTATTGGAACCTAGCGGAACCGGGGAGCTGTTTTTT. This encodes CASSLLEPSGTGELFF.

This chain connects TRBV7-8 to TRBJ1-1, with unresolved D. The CDR3 sequence is 14 residues long. Trimming stripped 1 base from V and 9 bases from J, with 15 bases between. CDR1 is SGHVS, CDR2 FQNEAQ, per germline. The CDR3: CASSLVPQGQKAFF. As DNA, the CDR3 is TGTGCCAGCAGCTTAGTCCCCCAAGGGCAGAAAGCTTTCTTT.

The rearrangement uses TRBV18 and TRBJ1-4, with a tentative D call TRBD1 (5 bases). The CDR3 has 14 residues. Germline V lookup: CDR1 KGHSH, CDR2 LQKENI. Trimming removed 2 bases from V and 3 bases from J, with 7 bases in between. CDR3 region: CASSPTGANEKLFF. The CDR3 DNA follows: TGTGCCAGCTCACCAACAGGAGCTAATGAAAAACTGTTTTTT. Filled out from reference TRBV18 and TRBJ1-4, the complete variable domain reads NAGVMQNPRHLVRRRGQEARLRCSPMKGHSHVYWYRQLPEEGLKFMVYLQKENIIDESGMPKERFSAEFPKEGPSILRIQQVVRGDSAAYFCASSPTGANEKLFFGSGTQLSVL.

J is TRBJ2-7 and V is TRBV15, with TRBD2 identical over 8 bases. This CDR3 is built from 17 residues. Unmatched junction bases numbered 14, after V lost 0 bases and J lost 7 bases. Germline CDR1 and CDR2: LNHNV and YYDKDF (reference sequence). CDR3 sequence: CATSRDYPSGPPGEQYF. The CDR3 nucleotides are TGTGCCACCAGCAGAGATTACCCTAGCGGGCCCCCGGGAGAGCAGTACTTC.